This TCR beta chain came from a study of T cell responses to AZD1222 COVID-19 vaccine (dated by TCRdb to the early 2020s). With regard to the full study: Because spike-specific TCR depth and breadth did not differ between the two schedules, AZD1222 recipients who got a second dose at roughly 4 weeks were pooled with those who got a second dose at roughly 12 weeks. A total of over 230 trial participants underwent TCR sequencing, of whom about 210 had received two doses of AZD1222 and approximately 25 had received two doses of the MenACWY control vaccine. Trial participants were enrolled into age subgroups of 18-55, 56-69 and 70-plus years, which contained around 150, 28 and 57 TCR-sequenced participants, respectively. What the authors observed across the whole study: In the small 56-69-year group, the increase in depth fell short of significance, most likely because of low power. Participants were mostly white British, with more females than males. The authors suggested clonal diversity may have been underestimated. Because no day 14 peak-response samples were available, the repertoires could be characterized only after the peak T cell response. A significant rise in spike-specific TCR breadth and depth was observed after two AZD1222 doses relative to day 0 and relative to MenACWY recipients. Conclusions about previously exposed vaccinees are limited because only five to seven AZD1222 recipients were SARS-CoV-2 seropositive at baseline. Reportedly, close to half of the unique spike-specific TCRs recognized epitopes lying outside the regions that are mutated in the B.1.351 and B.1.1.7 variants. The vaccine-associated CD4 TCRs covered the entire spike protein, and the dominant responses fell in regions 160-218 and 743-854.

This specimen's time point label, interpreted: baseline before first vaccination. The vaccinee samples were drawn from two UK trials, COV001 and COV002, one of which was a single-blind randomized controlled phase 2/3 trial testing AZD1222 (ChAdOx1 nCoV-19) in healthy adults. For TCRbeta chain sequencing, PBMC samples were collected from trial participants at day 0 and at day 28 after the second dose. The CDR3 regions of human TCRbeta chains were analyzed by immunosequencing. The original methods were these. TCRs in the repertoires were compared against a reference library of SARS-CoV-2-specific TCRs that had been generated with the MIRA antigen-specificity platform. Breadth was defined as the fraction of unique TCRs that were SARS-CoV-2-associated. Depth was defined as the fraction of total T cells that were SARS-CoV-2-associated. Using the MIRA data, every spike-specific TCR was mapped to the spike region that the TCR reacted to and assigned to either a CD4 or a CD8 class. Log10-transformed breadth and depth values were compared by one-way ANOVA with Sidak's multiple comparisons tests. Imported from immuneACCESS, the table was reduced by TCRdb to in-frame sequences with V and J called. These copies leave out some clones; in studies compared against another copy, an unresolved V gene accounts for under half, and the cause of the remainder is not known. That table gives V, J and clone size, and the DNA gave D and trimming. The sample table records 75,000 to 100,000 clones; 80% to 90% of these occur just once. The ten largest make up 1.5% to 2% of the sample.

Comment on this clone: Its antigen target is currently unknown. Base qualities are not recorded, but no much larger clone differs from it by a single base.

The sequence was obtained from an adult in good health. The sequencing here drew on peripheral blood, taken on day 0 of AZD1222 vaccination.

This receptor carries the CDR3 CASSSLRDSGYTF. The DNA sequence is given as TGTGCCAGCAGTTCCCTCAGGGATAGTGGCTACACCTTC. The chain uses TRBV28 and TRBJ1-2, with a tentative D gene TRBD1 over 5 matching bases. V was cut back by 4 bases and J by 7 bases, leaving a gap of 13 bases between them. From the germline V gene, CDR1 is MDHEN and CDR2 is SYDVKM. Counted from cysteine to phenylalanine, this CDR3 has 13 amino acids. Here the CDR3 DNA is all that survives: 39 bases in frame from base 1.